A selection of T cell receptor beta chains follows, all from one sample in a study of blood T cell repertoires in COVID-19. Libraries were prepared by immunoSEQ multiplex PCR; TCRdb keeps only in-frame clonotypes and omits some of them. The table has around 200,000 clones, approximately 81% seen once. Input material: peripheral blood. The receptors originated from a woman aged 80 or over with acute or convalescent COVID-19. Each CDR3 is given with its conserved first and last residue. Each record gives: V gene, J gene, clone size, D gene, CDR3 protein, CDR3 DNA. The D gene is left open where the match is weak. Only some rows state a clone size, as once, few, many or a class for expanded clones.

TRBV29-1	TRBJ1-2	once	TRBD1	CSVGTGNYGYTF	TGCAGCGTAGGGACAGGGAACTATGGCTACACCTTC
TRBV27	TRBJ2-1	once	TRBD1	CASSSAGQGTNEQFF	TGTGCCAGCAGTAGCGCGGGACAGGGTACCAATGAGCAGTTCTTC
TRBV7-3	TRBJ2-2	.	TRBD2	CASSPEGLAGLTGELFF	TGTGCCAGCAGCCCTGAGGGACTAGCGGGCCTCACCGGGGAGCTGTTTTTT
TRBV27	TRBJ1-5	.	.	CASRPGQISNQPQHF	TGTGCCAGCAGGCCAGGACAGATTAGCAATCAGCCCCAGCATTTT
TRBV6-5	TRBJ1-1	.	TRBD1	CASPRTGVGEAFF	TGTGCCAGCCCCCGAACAGGGGTTGGGGAAGCTTTCTTT
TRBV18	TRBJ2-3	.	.	CASSPLQGHDTQYF	TGTGCCAGCTCACCACTACAGGGTCACGATACGCAGTATTTT
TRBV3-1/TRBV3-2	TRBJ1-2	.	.	CASSPREAFYGYTF	TGTGCCAGCAGCCCCCGGGAGGCCTTCTATGGCTACACCTTC
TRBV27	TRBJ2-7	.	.	CASRPRTAMAWEQYF	TGTGCCAGCAGACCCAGGACAGCTATGGCTTGGGAGCAGTACTTC
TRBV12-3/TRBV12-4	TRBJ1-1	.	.	CASSLGPEAFF	TGTGCCAGCAGTTTGGGCCCCGAAGCTTTCTTT
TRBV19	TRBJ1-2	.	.	CASSRGYGYTF	TGTGCCAGTAGCAGGGGCTATGGCTACACCTTC
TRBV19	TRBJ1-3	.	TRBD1	CASSISDRGSGNTIYF	TGTGCCAGTAGTATTTCCGACAGGGGGTCTGGAAACACCATATATTTT
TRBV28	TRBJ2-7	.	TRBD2	CASTTGGAGGHYEQYF	TGTGCCAGCACGACGGGCGGAGCGGGAGGGCACTACGAGCAGTACTTC
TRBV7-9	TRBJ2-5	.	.	CASSTNQETQYF	TGTGCCAGCTCGACAAACCAAGAGACCCAGTACTTC
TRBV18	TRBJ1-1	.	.	CASSPQRALDEAFF	TGTGCCAGCTCACCACAGAGGGCGCTGGATGAAGCTTTCTTT
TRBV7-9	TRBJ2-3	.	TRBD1	CASRDRGQGPDTQYF	TGTGCCAGCAGGGATAGGGGACAGGGTCCAGATACGCAGTATTTT
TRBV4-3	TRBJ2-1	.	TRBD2	CASSQGTSGSYVKLANEQFF	TGCGCCAGCAGCCAAGGGACTAGCGGGAGTTATGTCAAATTGGCCAATGAGCAGTTCTTC
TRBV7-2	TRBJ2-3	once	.	CASSFDGLTDTQYF	TGTGCCAGCAGCTTCGACGGACTCACAGATACGCAGTATTTT
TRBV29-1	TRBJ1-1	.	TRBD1	CSAEGKGAVYTEAFF	TGCAGCGCTGAGGGGAAGGGGGCCGTCTACACTGAAGCTTTCTTT
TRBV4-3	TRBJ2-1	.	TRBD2	CASSQAGGPGEQFF	TGCGCCAGCAGCCAAGCGGGAGGGCCAGGTGAGCAGTTCTTC
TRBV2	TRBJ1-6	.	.	CASSGQGWNSPLHF	TGTGCCAGCAGTGGGCAGGGGTGGAATTCACCCCTCCACTTT
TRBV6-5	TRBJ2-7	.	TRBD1	CASSSGTGGIEQYF	TGTGCCAGCTCATCCGGGACAGGGGGCATAGAGCAGTACTTC
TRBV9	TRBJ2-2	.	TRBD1	CASSVAPGQGVAGELFF	TGTGCCAGCAGCGTCGCACCGGGACAGGGGGTGGCCGGGGAGCTGTTTTTT
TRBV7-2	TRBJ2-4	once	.	CASSPRGGVRNIQYF	TGTGCCAGCAGCCCCCGAGGGGGGGTGAGGAACATTCAGTACTTC
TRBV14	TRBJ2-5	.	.	CASSLQGGETQYF	TGTGCCAGCAGTCTCCAGGGTGGAGAGACCCAGTACTTC
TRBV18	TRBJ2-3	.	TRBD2	CASSPGLGLAGVFKHTDTQYF	TGTGCCAGCTCACCAGGTTTGGGACTAGCGGGAGTTTTTAAACACACAGATACGCAGTATTTT
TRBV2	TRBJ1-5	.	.	CASSDRTSNQPQHF	TGTGCCAGCAGTGACAGAACAAGCAATCAGCCCCAGCATTTT
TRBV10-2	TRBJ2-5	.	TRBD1	CASSESGTGEFETQYF	TGCGCCAGCAGTGAGTCCGGGACAGGGGAATTTGAGACCCAGTACTTC
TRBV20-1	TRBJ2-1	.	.	CSGLGNEQFF	TGCAGTGGACTAGGCAATGAGCAGTTCTTC
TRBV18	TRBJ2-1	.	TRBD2	CASSGSLAGASGEQFF	TGTGCCAGCTCAGGGAGTCTAGCGGGAGCGTCTGGTGAGCAGTTCTTC
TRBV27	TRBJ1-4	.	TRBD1	CASSLKGARSNEKLFF	TGTGCCAGCAGTTTAAAGGGGGCGCGATCTAATGAAAAACTGTTTTTT
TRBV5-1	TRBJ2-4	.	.	CASSLTALAKNIQYF	TGCGCCAGCAGCTTGACAGCTTTGGCCAAAAACATTCAGTACTTC
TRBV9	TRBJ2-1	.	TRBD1	CASSGDRGVFGEQFF	TGTGCCAGCAGCGGAGACAGGGGAGTTTTTGGGGAGCAGTTCTTC
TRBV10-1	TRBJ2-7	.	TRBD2	CASSESRLAGDEQYF	TGCGCCAGCAGTGAGTCGAGGCTAGCGGGAGACGAGCAGTACTTC
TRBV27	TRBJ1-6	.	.	CASSSKWGRGSPLHF	TGTGCCAGCAGTTCCAAATGGGGTCGGGGTTCACCCCTCCACTTT
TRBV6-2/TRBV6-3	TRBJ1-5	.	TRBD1	CASSYTDRLSQPQHF	TGTGCCAGCAGTTATACGGACAGGTTATCTCAGCCCCAGCATTTT
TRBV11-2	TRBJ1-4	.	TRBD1	CASSLSGTGLKLFF	TGTGCCAGCAGCTTATCCGGGACAGGGTTGAAACTGTTTTTT
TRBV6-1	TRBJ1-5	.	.	CASSEHGENQPQHF	TGTGCCAGCAGTGAACACGGTGAGAATCAGCCCCAGCATTTT
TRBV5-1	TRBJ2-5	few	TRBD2	CASSLGLAGGETQYF	TGCGCCAGCAGCTTGGGACTAGCGGGAGGCGAGACCCAGTACTTC
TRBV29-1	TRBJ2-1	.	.	CSVGRGTGRDEQFF	TGCAGCGTTGGGAGGGGGACTGGGAGGGATGAGCAGTTCTTC
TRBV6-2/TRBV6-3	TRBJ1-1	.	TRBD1	CASSFTQGATEAFF	TGTGCCAGCAGTTTCACACAGGGGGCCACTGAAGCTTTCTTT
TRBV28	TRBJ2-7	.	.	CASSSWDTRSYEQYF	TGTGCCAGCAGTTCGTGGGACACCCGGTCCTACGAGCAGTACTTC
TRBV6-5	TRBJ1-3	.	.	CASARGVGSGNTIYF	TGTGCCAGCGCTCGCGGCGTAGGCTCTGGAAACACCATATATTTT
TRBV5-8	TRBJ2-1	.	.	CASCTGLYNEQFF	TGTGCCAGCTGTACAGGATTGTACAATGAGCAGTTCTTC
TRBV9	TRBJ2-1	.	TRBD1	CASSYLGDSSYNEQFF	TGTGCCAGCAGCTACTTAGGGGACAGCTCCTACAATGAGCAGTTCTTC
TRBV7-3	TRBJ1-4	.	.	CASSLGLRVREKLFF	TGTGCCAGCAGCCTGGGGTTGAGGGTCAGGGAAAAACTGTTTTTT
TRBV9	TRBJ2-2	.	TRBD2	CASSVGPIAGVANTGELFF	TGTGCCAGCAGCGTAGGCCCCATTGCGGGAGTGGCGAACACCGGGGAGCTGTTTTTT
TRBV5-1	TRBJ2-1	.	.	CASGIRQEQFF	TGCGCCAGCGGCATTAGACAGGAGCAGTTCTTC
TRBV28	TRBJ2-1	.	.	CASSLTDRGQFF	TGTGCCAGCAGCCTGACGGATAGGGGGCAGTTCTTC
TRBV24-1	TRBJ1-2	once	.	CATSDFSRTAQWGSF	TGTGCCACCAGTGATTTTTCTAGGACAGCCCAGTGGGGGAGCTTC
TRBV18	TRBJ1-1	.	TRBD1	CASSPRRDRIQMGTEAFF	TGTGCCAGCTCACCACGCCGGGACAGGATTCAGATGGGTACTGAAGCTTTCTTT
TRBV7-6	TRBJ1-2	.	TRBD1	CASSKLPGQRDYGYTF	TGTGCCAGCAGCAAACTACCGGGACAGAGAGACTATGGCTACACCTTC
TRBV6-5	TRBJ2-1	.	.	CASSYRRGLGEQFF	TGTGCCAGCAGTTATAGGCGAGGGCTGGGTGAGCAGTTCTTC
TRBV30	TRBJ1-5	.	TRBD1	CAWSVGQGAQHF	TGTGCCTGGAGTGTCGGACAGGGAGCCCAGCATTTT
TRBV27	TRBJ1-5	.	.	CASSLTPWRAQGSNQPQHF	TGTGCCAGCAGTCTAACCCCTTGGAGGGCGCAGGGCAGCAATCAGCCCCAGCATTTT
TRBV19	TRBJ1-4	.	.	CASKTGHTNEKLFF	TGTGCCAGTAAAACGGGACACACTAATGAAAAACTGTTTTTT
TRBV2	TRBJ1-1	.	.	CASRKQGYTEAFF	TGTGCCAGCAGGAAACAGGGTTACACTGAAGCTTTCTTT